The entry below gives a single T cell receptor beta chain sequence along with its context. No conserved phenylalanine or tryptophan is present at the end of the CDR3, so a read error is the likely explanation. No DNA is shown, since the ends of the CDR3 on it are uncertain; the CDR3 is the one TCRdb lists. The data derive from a study of shared clonotypes between healthy human individuals. CDR1 and CDR2 from the germline V gene are SQVTM and ANQGSEA. From its first to its last residue, the CDR3 has 14 amino acids. Generated by immunoSEQ multiplex PCR, the TCRdb table keeps only in-frame clones and is missing some. The sample yields around 500,000 clones, about 78% seen once.

The TCR originated in a middle-aged woman in good health. Some clones in this sample may be carry-over from other donors' samples. The sample consisted of PBMCs. V is TRBV29-1 and J is TRBJ1-5. CDR3 in amino acids: CSVGEQYSNQPRHL.